The entry below gives a single TCR beta chain sequence along with its context. Its antigen is still unknown. The total RNA that was extracted per sample amounted to at least 5 micrograms. The CDR3 length is 15 residues. Germline CDR1 reads SGHTA; CDR2 reads FQGNSA. Losses at the gene ends were 5 bases for V and 5 bases for J; bases not matched to a gene: 5. These data originate in a study of blood T cells in healthy people across ages. General study points: PBMCs that were unsorted prevented a conclusive naive versus antigen-experienced comparison. Donor CMV infection status was unknown, possibly confounding age-related changes in expanded clonotypes.

Sample-barcoded 5' priming and a J-beta primer mix drove a second PCR of 7 to 11 cycles. A template-switch adaptor that had 12 random nucleotides put a tag on each cDNA molecule. One entry per CDR3 protein, called by TCRdb with MiXCR from the 5' RACE reads. Seen here are 600,000 to 650,000 distinct CDR3 sequences, 58% observed once, and the top ten hold approximately 40%. The genes are TRBV7-2 and TRBJ2-1; 11 bases are shared with TRBD2. The TCR originated in a man aged 55 to 70 in good health. The source material was blood. This chain's CDR3 is CASSEGLADHNEQFF. DNA of the CDR3: TGTGCCAGCAGCGAGGGACTAGCGGACCACAATGAGCAGTTCTTC. The full variable domain, rest sourced from reference TRBV7-2 and TRBJ2-1, is GAGVSQSPSNKVTEKGKDVELRCDPISGHTALYWYRQSLGQGLEFLIYFQGNSAPDKSGLPSDRFSAERTGGSVSTLTIQRTQQEDSAVYLCASSEGLADHNEQFFGPGTRLTVL.